Below are 6 T cell receptor beta chains sequenced from a single sample in a study of vaccination and CD4 T cells after COVID-19. This sample's time point: late sampling 161 to 241 days after vaccination in three convalescent patients. Treatment in this sample: roughly 10-day PBMC culture with coronavirus spike peptide pools or control peptides (ViraFEST assay). No antigen has been assigned to these receptors. Cultured CD4+ T cells had their DNA profiled by the Oncomine TCR Beta short-read assay. One entry per CDR3 protein results from TCRdb running MiXCR on the PCR reads. The sample comprises around 30,000 distinct CDR3 sequences, over 30% of which are singletons, and about 3.4% rests with the top ten. This specimen was CD4+ T cells from blood, cultured in vitro, taken about 7 months after SARS-CoV-2 vaccination. These receptors were collected from a human donor who had recovered from COVID-19.

The chain uses TRBV19 and TRBJ2-1; 11 positions agree with TRBD1. Unmatched junction bases numbered 3, after V lost 3 bases and J lost 5 bases. CDR3 length equals 15 residues. The germline CDR1 and CDR2 sequences are LNHDA and SQIVND (reference sequence). The CDR3 is CASSMRDRGNNEQFF. The CDR3 region has the DNA TGTGCCAGTAGTATGAGGGACAGGGGGAACAATGAGCAGTTCTTC.

The rearrangement links TRBV24-1 to TRBJ1-2; 7 bases map to TRBD1. The V and J ends lost 4 bases and 8 bases, in that order; junction bases with no gene match: 6. This CDR3 is 13 amino acids long. CDR1 and CDR2 (germline): KGHDR, SFDVKD. Written as DNA, the CDR3 is TGTGCCACCAGTGACTCGACAGGGCTCGGCTACACCTTC. Its protein is CATSDSTGLGYTF.

The genes are TRBV20-1 and TRBJ2-1; 10 bases map to TRBD2. V dropped 6 bases and J dropped 6; count of bases not matched to a gene: 8. The CDR3 is made up of 14 amino acids. Germline CDR1 is DFQATT and CDR2 is SNEGSKA (reference sequence). The CDR3 sequence: CSAPQASGSNEQFF. DNA of the CDR3: TGCAGTGCACCGCAGGCTAGCGGGAGCAATGAGCAGTTCTTC.

The CDR3 reads CASSLRAGRGGETQYF. The CDR3, as DNA: TGTGCCAGCAGTTTAAGGGCGGGCCGGGGAGGGGAGACCCAGTACTTC. This rearrangement joins TRBV28 to TRBJ2-5; TRBD2 aligns across 7 bases. Germline V gene lookup returns CDR1 MDHEN and CDR2 SYDVKM. The V and J ends lost 2 bases and 5 bases, in that order; junction bases with no gene match: 11. The CDR3 is 16 residues long.

A few counts support this clonotype. This chain uses TRBV7-2 with TRBJ2-3; D is perhaps TRBD1 (6 bases). CDR1 SGHTA and CDR2 FQGNSA come from the germline V gene. Deletions cut 1 base from V and 5 bases from J, with 7 bases between. This CDR3 has 13 residues. CDR3 amino acids: CASSLDREDTQYF. The CDR3 DNA reads as TGTGCCAGCAGCTTAGACAGGGAAGATACGCAGTATTTT. The variable domain in full, with the rest retrieved from reference TRBV7-2 and TRBJ2-3, is GAGVSQSPSNKVTEKGKDVELRCDPISGHTALYWYRQSLGQGLEFLIYFQGNSAPDKSGLPSDRFSAERTGGSVSTLTIQRTQQEDSAVYLCASSLDREDTQYFGPGTRLTVL.

This clonotype showed up just a few times. This rearrangement joins TRBV7-3 to TRBJ2-7; 7 bases are a match to TRBD1. CDR1 and CDR2 (germline): SGHTA, FQGTGA. V trimming: 1 base; J trimming: 2 bases; junction bases outside the gene matches: 5. This CDR3 region has 15 residues. The CDR3 here is CASSLNPGQPYEQYF. CDR3 sequence (DNA): TGTGCCAGCAGCTTAAATCCGGGACAGCCCTACGAGCAGTACTTC.